Below, 8 T cell receptor beta chains from the same sample are listed, as sequenced in a study of cytomegalovirus exposure and HLA in healthy donors. Primers: 60 Vbeta forward and 13 Jbeta reverse. Sequencing was performed with immunoSEQ multiplex PCR; in TCRdb, only in-frame clones are kept and a portion is missing. This repertoire includes approximately 190,000 clones. Sequenced sample: PBMCs. These receptors all stem from a boy aged 10-17 years in good health and CMV-seronegative.

J is TRBJ1-1 and V is TRBV11-2, with D unclear. The V gene lost 5 bases and the J gene lost 1 base, with 14 bases spanning the gap. CDR1 is SGHAT and CDR2 is FQNNGV in the germline V gene. The CDR3 is made up of 15 amino acids. CDR3 coding DNA: TGTGCCAGCAGCCCTCCTATTACGGGGAACACTGAAGCTTTCTTT. Its protein product is CASSPPITGNTEAFF.

The chain couples TRBV7-3 to TRBJ1-2, with a weak D call TRBD1 (5 bases). Germline assignment: CDR1 SGHTA and CDR2 FQGTGA. CDR3 size: 15 residues. Trimming took 2 bases from V and 6 from J, leaving 16 bases between them. The CDR3 bases are TGTGCCAGCAGCTTAGGTCTCCGCAGGGCTGATGGCTACACCTTC. It is translated as CASSLGLRRADGYTF.

The chain couples TRBV7-3 to TRBJ1-6; D remains ambiguous. Germline lookup yields CDR1 SGHTA and CDR2 FQGTGA. V lost 1 base and J lost 8, with 6 bases in between. The length of the CDR3 is 13 residues. This CDR3 reads CASSLIADSPLHF. CDR3 bases: TGTGCCAGCAGCTTAATAGCTGATTCACCCCTCCACTTT.

This chain connects TRBV9 to TRBJ2-1; 11 bases fit TRBD2. This CDR3 is 15 amino acids long. Germline CDR1 SGDLS, CDR2 YYNGEE. The ends lost 3 bases at V and 8 bases at J; junction bases unmatched: 7. CDR3 protein: CASSALAGGDHEQFF. In nucleotides, the CDR3 is TGTGCCAGCAGCGCCCTAGCGGGGGGCGACCATGAGCAGTTCTTC.

The rearrangement uses TRBV11-3 and TRBJ2-3; the D is unclear. CDR1 and CDR2 (germline): SGHNT, YENEEA. The CDR3 is made up of 13 amino acids. V lost 5 bases, J lost 8 bases, and 14 bases lay in between. The CDR3 DNA reads as TGTGCCAGCAGCCCTAGGTTTTCAGCTACGCAGTATTTT. Protein product: CASSPRFSATQYF.

J is TRBJ2-6 and V is TRBV15; 7 nucleotides agree with TRBD1. J was trimmed by 3 bases and V by 2 bases; bases with no gene match: 1. Per germline, CDR1 LNHNV and CDR2 YYDKDF (reference sequence). This CDR3 comprises 15 residues. DNA of the CDR3: TGTGCCACCAGCAGATGGACAGGTGGGGCCAACGTCCTGACTTTC. Its translation is CATSRWTGGANVLTF.

This chain links TRBV19 with TRBJ1-2; a possible D gene is TRBD1 (5 bases). CDR3 length: 13 residues. The V and J ends lost 6 bases and 8 bases respectively, with 16 bases between them. Germline loops: CDR1 LNHDA, CDR2 SQIVND (reference sequence). The CDR3 sequence: CASSPPGVGGYTF. The DNA of the CDR3 is TGTGCCAGTAGCCCCCCGGGGGTTGGCGGCTACACCTTC.

The chain has TRBV18 and TRBJ1-1; weak D call: TRBD1 (6 bases). Germline lookup yields CDR1 KGHSH and CDR2 LQKENI. CDR3 length equals 18 residues. The V and J ends lost 5 bases and 5 bases respectively, with 27 bases between them. DNA of the CDR3: TGTGCCAGCTCAACCACTCAGGGGCTTGAATGGGTCGGAACTGAAGCTTTCTTT. Translated: CASSTTQGLEWVGTEAFF.